The following is a TCR beta chain sequence with its context. The data were obtained in a study of blood T cell repertoires in COVID-19. Study-wide background: The United States, Italy and Spain supplied acute and convalescent COVID-19 samples. T cells, B-cell-depleted T cells, or PBMCs supplied cDNA or gDNA.

Authors' analysis steps: Estimation of nucleated cell counts was performed using reference gene primer amplification. The data were produced by immunoSEQ multiplex PCR, yet TCRdb's version contains in-frame clones alone and is incomplete. V, J and clone size are those of that table, while D and trimming were read from the DNA. Of some 42,000 clones in the sample, around 90% were seen once. The CDR3 spans 16 residues. V was pared by 2 bases and J by 4 bases, with 15 bases between. Germline CDR1 is MNHEY and CDR2 is SVGEGT. The V call is TRBV6-2 or TRBV6-3, the J call TRBJ1-5; maybe TRBD1 (5 bases). Specimen: peripheral blood. The TCR was taken from a human donor in a cohort sampled during active COVID-19. CDR3 sequence: CASSYGRAIFNQPQHF. In DNA form, the CDR3 reads TGTGCCAGCAGTTACGGCAGGGCCATCTTTAATCAGCCCCAGCATTTT.